These 23 T cell receptor beta chains came from one sample sequenced in a study of T cell repertoires in cytomegalovirus infection (dated by TCRdb to the late 2010s). No antigen has been assigned to these receptors. The treatment or condition label corresponds to: in vitro stimulation with specific CMV peptide epitopes to enrich CMV-specific T cells. These reads were obtained on an Illumina HiSeq 1500. The public reads were run again by TCRdb, first through fastp at Q25 and then through MiXCR, and only productive beta chains were kept. Each entry is one CDR3 protein sequence, shown with its most common DNA and genes. The sample includes 640,000 or so distinct CDR3 sequences, with around 31% observed a single time. About 20% of the sample lies in the top ten. Sequences were derived from cultured PBMCs, sampled from culture after CMV antigen stimulation. All receptors come from a human donor in good health (CMV status not recorded). Some clones in this sample may be carry-over from other donors' samples.

This clonotype was counted a few times. The V call is TRBV6-6, the J call TRBJ2-5; 7 bases match TRBD1. Germline-derived CDR1 and CDR2 are MNHNY and SVGAGI (reference sequence). After removal of 6 bases from V and 2 bases from J, the junction contained 6 bases not matched to a gene. This CDR3 has 14 amino acids. CDR3: CASSAPGQQETQYF. The CDR3 bases are TGTGCCAGCAGCGCCCCGGGACAGCAAGAGACCCAGTACTTC.

The chain employs TRBV5-1 and TRBJ2-1, with 10 bases matching TRBD2. The CDR3 covers 15 residues. V lost 4 bases, J lost 10 bases, and 11 bases stayed unmatched. Germline loops: CDR1 SGHRS, CDR2 YFSETQ. In DNA form, the CDR3 reads TGCGCCAGCAGCCTGACCGGACCGGGACTAGCGGAGCAGTTCTTC. This translates into CASSLTGPGLAEQFF.

The V gene is TRBV27, the J gene TRBJ2-7; the D gene is possibly TRBD2 (7 bases). The V end was cut by 0 bases, the J end by 3 bases, with 12 bases between. CDR1 is MNHEY and CDR2 is SMNVEV in the germline V gene (reference sequence). This CDR3 has 15 amino acids. CDR3 residues: CASSLSGRGFYEQYF. The CDR3 nucleotides are TGTGCCAGCAGTTTATCTGGGAGGGGGTTCTACGAGCAGTACTTC.

The count of this clonotype is one. The rearrangement links TRBV5-1 to TRBJ2-2, with D perhaps TRBD1 or TRBD2 (6 bases each). Germline CDR1 SGHRS, CDR2 YFSETQ. V lost 0 bases and J 3 bases, leaving 12 bases between the germline ends. The CDR3 is made up of 16 amino acids. CDR3: CASSLVGGVDTGELFF. In DNA, the CDR3 is TGCGCCAGCAGCTTGGTCGGGGGCGTGGACACCGGGGAGCTGTTTTTT.

The table lists this clonotype with a few counts. The J gene is TRBJ2-7, the V gene TRBV12-3 or TRBV12-4; D not certain. The CDR3 contains 15 residues. V was trimmed by 4 bases and J by 2 bases, leaving 15 bases between them. CDR3 loop: CASSSEAVTTYEQYF. CDR3 in DNA: TGTGCCAGCAGTTCTGAGGCCGTGACCACCTACGAGCAGTACTTC.

This clonotype was detected a few times. The chain has TRBV27 and TRBJ1-1; 8 bases line up with TRBD1. The CDR3 covers 16 residues. Losses at the gene ends were 3 bases for V and 1 base for J; bases not matched to a gene: 7. Germline CDR1 reads MNHEY; CDR2 reads SMNVEV (reference sequence). The CDR3 DNA sequence: TGTGCCAGCAGTTTGACAGGGGTGCGGCGGAACACTGAAGCTTTCTTT. Translating it yields CASSLTGVRRNTEAFF.

The rearrangement links TRBV29-1 to TRBJ2-7; 9 nucleotides agree with TRBD2. This CDR3 has 15 amino acids. V was clipped by 3 bases and J by 0 bases; unmatched bases: 6. Germline V gene sequence: CDR1 SQVTM, CDR2 ANQGSEA. The CDR3 region is CSVDLSSGSSYEQYF. CDR3 nucleotide sequence: TGCAGCGTTGATCTGAGTAGCGGGAGCTCCTACGAGCAGTACTTC.

This clonotype was counted between two and nine times. The rearrangement links TRBV7-9 to TRBJ1-2; D is ambiguous. The CDR3 totals 18 residues. Germline CDR1 SEHNR, CDR2 FQNEAQ (reference sequence). V lost 3 bases, J lost 0 bases, and 20 bases lay in between. DNA for the CDR3: TGTGCCAGCAGCTTTCGTGCAGACCCATCTCCTACTAACTATGGCTACACCTTC. It codes for CASSFRADPSPTNYGYTF.

The V and J genes are TRBV11-2 and TRBJ2-5, with 11 bases aligning to TRBD2. Germline values: CDR1 SGHAT, CDR2 FQNNGV. Germline trimming cut 5 bases from V and 5 bases from J; bases unmatched to any gene: 13. This CDR3 has 17 residues. CDR3 protein: CASSTRGGSGGGETQYF. The CDR3, as DNA: TGTGCCAGCAGCACCAGAGGGGGTAGCGGGGGGGGCGAGACCCAGTACTTC.

This clonotype was seen a handful of times. V gene TRBV6-5 combines with J gene TRBJ2-5, with D possibly TRBD2 on 6 matching bases. CDR1 and CDR2 (germline): MNHEY, SVGAGI. CDR3 length: 17 residues. V lost 5 bases to trimming and J lost 2 bases, with 21 bases between them. CDR3 residues: CASSPTTPGLEQETQYF. Here the CDR3 DNA reads TGTGCCAGCAGTCCGACCACCCCGGGACTCGAACAAGAGACCCAGTACTTC.

The V gene is TRBV2, the J gene TRBJ2-5; D gene ambiguous. The V and J ends lost 3 bases and 2 bases respectively, with 10 bases between them. The length of the CDR3 is 14 residues. The germline V gene has CDR1 SNHLY and CDR2 FYNNEI. The DNA of the CDR3 is TGTGCCAGCAGTGAGCTCCAAATACAAGAGACCCAGTACTTC. It yields the protein CASSELQIQETQYF.

There are a few counts of this clonotype. The chain joins TRBV5-1 to TRBJ2-2; the D gene is possibly TRBD1 (6 bases). The V gene's germline CDR1 is SGHRS and CDR2 YFSETQ. Deletions cut 5 bases from V and 1 base from J, with 12 bases between. The CDR3 is 15 amino acids. The CDR3 spells CASSFGTRNTGELFF. The CDR3 region has the DNA TGCGCCAGCAGTTTCGGGACAAGGAACACCGGGGAGCTGTTTTTT. Full variable domain (rest looked up from reference TRBV5-1 and TRBJ2-2): KAGVTQTPRYLIKTRGQQVTLSCSPISGHRSVSWYQQTPGQGLQFLFEYFSETQRNKGNFPGRFSGRQFSNSRSEMNVSTLELGDSALYLCASSFGTRNTGELFFGEGSRLTVL.

This clonotype was recorded many times. The genes are TRBV7-2 and TRBJ1-6, with D hard to call. V dropped 5 bases and J dropped 10 bases, with 12 bases sitting between them. The CDR3 is made up of 13 amino acids. In germline, CDR1 is SGHTA, CDR2 FQGNSA. Here the CDR3 reads CASSPTPDSPLHF. The CDR3 coding sequence is TGTGCCAGCAGCCCCACCCCCGACTCACCCCTCCACTTT. Drawing the rest from reference TRBV7-2 and TRBJ1-6, the complete variable domain is GAGVSQSPSNKVTEKGKDVELRCDPISGHTALYWYRQSLGQGLEFLIYFQGNSAPDKSGLPSDRFSAERTGGSVSTLTIQRTQQEDSAVYLCASSPTPDSPLHFGNGTRLTVT.

This clonotype has at least ten counts. The CDR3 DNA follows: TGTGCCAGCGCGAGCACCGCTAACTATGGCTACACCTTC. Amino acids: CASASTANYGYTF. The rearrangement joins TRBV7-2 to TRBJ1-2; D remains unclear. The germline CDR1 and CDR2 sequences are SGHTA and FQGNSA. There are 13 residues in the CDR3. Trimming removed 8 bases at V and 0 bases at J, with 10 bases between. Drawing the rest from reference TRBV7-2 and TRBJ1-2, the complete variable domain is GAGVSQSPSNKVTEKGKDVELRCDPISGHTALYWYRQSLGQGLEFLIYFQGNSAPDKSGLPSDRFSAERTGGSVSTLTIQRTQQEDSAVYLCASASTANYGYTFGSGTRLTVV.

The chain employs TRBV12-3 or TRBV12-4 and TRBJ1-1, with 8 positions matching TRBD1. The CDR3 has 14 residues. The V segment lost 5 bases and the J segment 4 bases; nucleotides outside the gene matches: 6. CDR3 DNA sequence: TGTGCCAGCAGTACTGCAGGGGGCGTCACTGAAGCTTTCTTT. Amino acid sequence: CASSTAGGVTEAFF.

The sample holds a few counts of this clonotype. V and J are TRBV11-2 and TRBJ2-7; D call uncertain. The CDR3 runs 15 residues. Germline CDR1 reads SGHAT; CDR2 reads FQNNGV. The germline V and J ends were trimmed by 5 bases and 6 bases, with 20 bases remaining between them. DNA of the CDR3: TGTGCCAGCAGCCCCCGGGCCCCCAAGGTTGGCGAGCAGTACTTC. Translation: CASSPRAPKVGEQYF.

This clonotype has a handful of counts. The chain uses TRBV7-2 and TRBJ2-1; 8 positions match TRBD2. The V and J ends lost 6 bases and 6 bases, in that order; junction bases with no gene match: 1. The CDR3 contains 12 residues. The V gene's germline CDR1 is SGHTA and CDR2 FQGNSA. The CDR3 loop reads CASRRGGNEQFF. For the CDR3, the DNA is TGTGCCAGCAGACGGGGGGGCAATGAGCAGTTCTTC. Complete variable domain (other parts from reference TRBV7-2 and TRBJ2-1): GAGVSQSPSNKVTEKGKDVELRCDPISGHTALYWYRQSLGQGLEFLIYFQGNSAPDKSGLPSDRFSAERTGGSVSTLTIQRTQQEDSAVYLCASRRGGNEQFFGPGTRLTVL.

This rearrangement joins TRBV11-2 to TRBJ2-7, with 10 bases fitting TRBD1. CDR1 is SGHAT, CDR2 FQNNGV, per germline. The CDR3 is made up of 15 amino acids. The J segment lost 3 bases and the V segment lost 1 base, leaving 3 bases of the junction unmatched. CDR3 residues: CASSLGRDRGYEQYF. For the CDR3, the DNA is TGTGCCAGCAGCTTAGGACGGGACAGGGGCTACGAGCAGTACTTC.

Only a few counts were recorded for this clonotype. CDR3 residues: CASSLEGGLGSENTIYF. CDR3 bases: TGTGCCAGCAGCTTAGAGGGGGGGTTGGGGTCCGAAAACACCATATATTTT. The rearrangement links TRBV7-2 to TRBJ1-3; weak D call: TRBD1 (6 bases). Germline assignment: CDR1 SGHTA and CDR2 FQGNSA. The CDR3 consists of 17 residues. Trimming cost V 1 base and J 6 bases, with 19 bases left between them.

V gene TRBV7-2 combines with J gene TRBJ2-1; D gene uncertain. The V gene lost 0 bases and the J gene lost 2 bases, with 8 bases spanning the gap. The CDR3 totals 15 residues. Germline CDR1 and CDR2: SGHTA and FQGNSA. CDR3 in amino acids: CASSLAAVAYNEQFF. The CDR3 DNA is TGTGCCAGCAGCTTAGCGGCAGTAGCCTACAATGAGCAGTTCTTC.

The gene calls are TRBV29-1 and TRBJ2-1; tentative D call: TRBD2 (7 bases). This CDR3 has 13 residues. Germline assignment: CDR1 SQVTM and CDR2 ANQGSEA. V dropped 6 bases and J dropped 2 bases, with 11 bases sitting between them. The CDR3 spells CSVGGLTYNEQFF. CDR3 nucleotides: TGCAGCGTGGGGGGGCTTACCTACAATGAGCAGTTCTTC.

The chain employs TRBV15 and TRBJ1-5; 8 bases align to TRBD1. The V and J ends lost 1 base and 2 bases, in that order; junction bases with no gene match: 16. This CDR3 contains 20 residues. CDR1 is LNHNV, CDR2 YYDKDF, per germline (reference sequence). The DNA for the CDR3 is TGTGCCACCAGCAGAGCTTTCGCCGGACAGGGCAGAGTTGGCAATCAGCCCCAGCATTTT. Its translation is CATSRAFAGQGRVGNQPQHF.

The V gene is TRBV20-1, the J gene TRBJ2-3, with 9 bases aligning to TRBD2. Trimming cost V 6 bases and J 2 bases; bases outside gene matches: 9. The CDR3 spans 15 residues. The germline gives CDR1 DFQATT, CDR2 SNEGSKA (reference sequence). Written as DNA, the CDR3 is TGCAGTGCCGAGGGGGGACTAGCCGTCACAGATACGCAGTATTTT. This sequence encodes CSAEGGLAVTDTQYF.